The entry below describes one T cell receptor beta chain. This clone's antigen is unknown. Base quality data are lacking; no much larger clone is found one base away. For CDR1 and CDR2, the germline V gene (reference sequence) lists MNHNY and SVGAGI. There are 16 amino acids in the CDR3, from cysteine to phenylalanine inclusive. Only the CDR3 DNA stays, 48 bases, in frame from base 1. Between the V and J ends, shortened by 0 bases and 4 bases respectively, the junction contains 14 bases. The sample comes from a study of blood T cell repertoires in COVID-19 (dated by TCRdb to the early 2020s). Broadly, across the study: Collaborator samples came from the United States, Italy and Spain and covered acute and convalescent phases of COVID-19. The prospective study material was composed of cDNA or gDNA derived from T cells, B-cell-depleted T cells, or PBMCs. Subjects who had been exposed to COVID-19, were actively infected with it, or had recovered from it provided the deeply sampled blood TCRbeta repertoires that made up the dataset. The repertoires were released in a freely available public database meant as a resource for research on the immune response to SARS-CoV-2. The samples were drawn from the first 160 participants of the ongoing ImmuneRACE study and from 950 to 1,500 subjects provided by 6 global collaborators. Nearly every sample came with metadata listing a de-identified subject ID, COVID-19 status, age in years and sex. HLA class I and class II types, where available, came from metadata supplied by the sample provider rather than from assay-based typing.

TCRbeta CDR3 regions were amplified from genomic DNA by means of the immunoSEQ Assay, a bias-controlled multiplex PCR. As for the original processing: Nucleated cell counts per sample were estimated from amplification of reference gene primers within the assay. To quantify the absolute abundance of each unique TCRbeta CDR3 rearrangement, sequence reads were collapsed and filtered. Productive Simpson clonality was computed per sample as the square root of Simpson's diversity index over productive rearrangements. TCRdb took over this immuneACCESS table, retaining in-frame rearrangements with V and J assigned. Such tables are incomplete; in checked studies, under half of the missing clones stem from an unresolved V gene, and the remainder is unexplained. Clone size and the V and J calls come from that table; the DNA yielded D and trimming. Across this sample there are 330,000 or so clones, with 89% seen only once. The ten largest clonotypes hold just under 4% of the sample.

One collaborating source in Seattle enrolled patients during active infection and followed them longitudinally through the course of disease. Collaborating institutions collected whole blood in K2EDTA tubes following their own protocols. For TCRbeta analysis, collaborators shipped samples as frozen whole blood, isolated PBMCs, or DNA extracted from either of those sample types. General study outcomes and caveats: The amount of clinical and demographic metadata varied by source and participant and was provided uncurated.

The chain is made from TRBV6-6 and TRBJ2-3, with TRBD2 tentatively as D gene (7 bases match). This receptor was taken from a woman in her sixties or seventies with COVID-19, enrolled during active disease. The sequenced material came from peripheral blood. The DNA reads TGTGCCAGCAGTTACTCCTATGGGGGGGGCCCAGATACGCAGTATTTT. Translated, it reads CASSYSYGGGPDTQYF.